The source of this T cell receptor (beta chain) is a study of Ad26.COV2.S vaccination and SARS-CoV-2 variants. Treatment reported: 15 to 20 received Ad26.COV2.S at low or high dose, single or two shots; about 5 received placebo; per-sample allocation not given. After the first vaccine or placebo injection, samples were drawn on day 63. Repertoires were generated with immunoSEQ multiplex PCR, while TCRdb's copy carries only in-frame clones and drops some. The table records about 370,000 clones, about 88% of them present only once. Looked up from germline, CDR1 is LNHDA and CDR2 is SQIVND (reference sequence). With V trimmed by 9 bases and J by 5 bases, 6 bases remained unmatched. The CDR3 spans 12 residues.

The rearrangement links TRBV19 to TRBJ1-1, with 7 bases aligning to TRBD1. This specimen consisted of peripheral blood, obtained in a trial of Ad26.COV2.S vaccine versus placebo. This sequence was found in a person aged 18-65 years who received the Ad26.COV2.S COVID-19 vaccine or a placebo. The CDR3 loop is CASNSGGTEAFF. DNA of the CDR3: TGTGCCAGCAACTCAGGGGGAACTGAAGCTTTCTTT.